A single sample is the source of the 2 T cell receptor beta chains below, sequenced in a study of metastatic and nonmetastatic thyroid tumors. MiXCR reprocessed the PCR reads for TCRdb. The sample carries about 24,000 clones, 13% recorded once. Every patient underwent thyroid surgery untreated. The sequenced sample was blood. The receptors here all came from a female donor with papillary thyroid cancer or a benign thyroid nodule (not recorded which). Some clones in this sample may be carry-over from other donors' samples.

This clone is medium-sized within its sample. J is TRBJ2-7 and V is TRBV3-1; 7 positions agree with TRBD1. The length of the CDR3 is 15 residues. The ends lost 1 base at V and 0 bases at J; junction bases unmatched: 3. Germline assignment: CDR1 LGHDT and CDR2 YNNKEL (reference sequence). CDR3 protein: CASSQVGDSSYEQYF. The CDR3 coding sequence is TGTGCCAGCAGCCAAGTAGGGGACAGCTCCTACGAGCAGTACTTC.

This clone was recorded once. The CDR3 coding sequence is TGTGCCAGCAGCATCTCCGCGGGGGGGAACACCGGGGAGCTGTTTTTT. Amino acid sequence: CASSISAGGNTGELFF. The chain is built from TRBV11-1 and TRBJ2-2, with 8 bases aligning to TRBD2. Unmatched junction bases numbered 6, after V lost 5 bases and J lost 1 base. This CDR3 comprises 16 residues. From germline, CDR1 is SGHAT and CDR2 FQDESV (reference sequence).